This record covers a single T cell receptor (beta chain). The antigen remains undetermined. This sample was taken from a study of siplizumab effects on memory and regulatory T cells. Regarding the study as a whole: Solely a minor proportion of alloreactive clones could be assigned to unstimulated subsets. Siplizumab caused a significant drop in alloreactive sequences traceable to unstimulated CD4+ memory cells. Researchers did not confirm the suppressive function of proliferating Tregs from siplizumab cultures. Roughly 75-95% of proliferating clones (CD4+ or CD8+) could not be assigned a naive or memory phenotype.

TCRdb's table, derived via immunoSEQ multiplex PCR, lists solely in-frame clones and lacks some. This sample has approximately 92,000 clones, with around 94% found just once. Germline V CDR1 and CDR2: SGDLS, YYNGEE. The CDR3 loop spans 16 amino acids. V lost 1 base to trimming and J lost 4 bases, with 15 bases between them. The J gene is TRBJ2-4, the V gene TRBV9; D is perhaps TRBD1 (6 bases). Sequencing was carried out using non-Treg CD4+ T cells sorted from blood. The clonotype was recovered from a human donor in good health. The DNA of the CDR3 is TGTGCCAGCAGCGTACTACCGGGACAACGGAAAAACATTCAGTACTTC. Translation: CASSVLPGQRKNIQYF.